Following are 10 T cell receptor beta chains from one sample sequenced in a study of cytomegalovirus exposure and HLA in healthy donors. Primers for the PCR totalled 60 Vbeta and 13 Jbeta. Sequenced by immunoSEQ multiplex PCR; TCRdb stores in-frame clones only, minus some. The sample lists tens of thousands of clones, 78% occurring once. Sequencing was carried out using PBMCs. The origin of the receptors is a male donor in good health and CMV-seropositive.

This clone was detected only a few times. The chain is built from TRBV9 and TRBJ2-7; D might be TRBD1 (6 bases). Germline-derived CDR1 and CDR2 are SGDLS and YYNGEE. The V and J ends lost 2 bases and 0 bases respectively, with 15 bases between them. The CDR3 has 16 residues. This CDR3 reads CASSVPGTQNSYEQYF. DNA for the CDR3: TGTGCCAGCAGCGTCCCCGGGACACAGAACTCCTACGAGCAGTACTTC.

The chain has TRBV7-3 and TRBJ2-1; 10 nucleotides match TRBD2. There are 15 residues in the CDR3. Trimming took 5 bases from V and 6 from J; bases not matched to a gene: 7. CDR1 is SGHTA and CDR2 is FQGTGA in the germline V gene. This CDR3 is CASSPTAGGPNEQFF. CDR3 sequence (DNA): TGTGCCAGCAGCCCAACAGCGGGGGGGCCCAATGAGCAGTTCTTC.

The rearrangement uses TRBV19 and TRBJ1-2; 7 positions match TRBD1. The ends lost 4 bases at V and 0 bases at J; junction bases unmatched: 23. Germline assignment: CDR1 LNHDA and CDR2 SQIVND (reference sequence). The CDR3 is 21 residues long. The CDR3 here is CASSRIRDSLPPRVANYGYTF. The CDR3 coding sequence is TGTGCCAGTAGTAGGATCCGGGACAGTCTTCCTCCGAGGGTAGCTAACTATGGCTACACCTTC.

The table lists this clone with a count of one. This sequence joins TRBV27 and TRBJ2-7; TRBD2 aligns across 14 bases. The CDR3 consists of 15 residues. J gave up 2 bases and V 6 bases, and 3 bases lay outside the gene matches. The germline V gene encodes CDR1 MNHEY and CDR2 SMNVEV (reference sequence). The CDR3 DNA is TGTGCCAGCAGCCCGGGACTAGCGGGAGCCTACGAGCAGTACTTC. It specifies CASSPGLAGAYEQYF.

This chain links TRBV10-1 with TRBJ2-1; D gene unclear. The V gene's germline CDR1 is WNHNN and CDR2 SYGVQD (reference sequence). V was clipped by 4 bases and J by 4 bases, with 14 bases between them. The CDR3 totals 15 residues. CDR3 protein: CASSGKKSPYNEQFF. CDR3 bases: TGCGCCAGCAGTGGAAAAAAGAGCCCTTACAATGAGCAGTTCTTC.

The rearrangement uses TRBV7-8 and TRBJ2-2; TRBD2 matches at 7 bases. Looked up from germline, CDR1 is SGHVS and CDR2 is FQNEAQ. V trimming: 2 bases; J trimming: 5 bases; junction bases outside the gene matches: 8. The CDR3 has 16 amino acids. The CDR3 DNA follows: TGTGCCAGCAGCTTAAGGCGGGAGAAGGCGACCGGGGAGCTGTTTTTT. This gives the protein CASSLRREKATGELFF.

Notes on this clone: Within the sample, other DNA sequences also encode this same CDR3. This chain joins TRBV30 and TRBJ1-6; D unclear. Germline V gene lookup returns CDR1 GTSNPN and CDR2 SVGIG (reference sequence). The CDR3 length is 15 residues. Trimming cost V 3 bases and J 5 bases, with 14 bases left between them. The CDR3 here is CAWRTRMPNNSPLHF. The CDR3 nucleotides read TGTGCCTGGAGAACGAGGATGCCAAATAATTCACCCCTCCACTTT.

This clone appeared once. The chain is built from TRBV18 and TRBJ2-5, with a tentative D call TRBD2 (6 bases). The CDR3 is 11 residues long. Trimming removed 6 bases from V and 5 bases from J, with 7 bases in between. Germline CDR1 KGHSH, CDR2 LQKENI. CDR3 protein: CASSGGETQYF. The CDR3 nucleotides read TGTGCCAGCTCTGGGGGGGAGACCCAGTACTTC.

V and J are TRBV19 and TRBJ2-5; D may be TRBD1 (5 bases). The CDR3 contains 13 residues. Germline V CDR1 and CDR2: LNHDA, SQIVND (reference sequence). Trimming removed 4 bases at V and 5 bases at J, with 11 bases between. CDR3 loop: CASSSRQIETQYF. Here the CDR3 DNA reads TGTGCCAGTAGTAGCCGACAGATCGAGACCCAGTACTTC.

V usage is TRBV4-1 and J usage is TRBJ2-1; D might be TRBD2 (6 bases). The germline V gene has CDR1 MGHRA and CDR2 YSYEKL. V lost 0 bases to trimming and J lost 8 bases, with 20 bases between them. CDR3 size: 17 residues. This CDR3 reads CASSQEGPGPLAYEQFF. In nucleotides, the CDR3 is TGCGCCAGCAGCCAAGAAGGGCCCGGACCACTAGCCTATGAGCAGTTCTTC.